This T cell receptor (beta chain) derives from a study of blood T cell repertoires in COVID-19. Data came from immunoSEQ multiplex PCR; TCRdb stores just in-frame clones and leaves some out. In the table there are about 76,000 clones, 90% of which are singletons. V was pared by 2 bases and J by 5 bases, with 12 bases between. The CDR3 contains 14 residues. Germline loops: CDR1 MNHNY, CDR2 SVGAGI (reference sequence). Sample: peripheral blood. This receptor was taken from a woman aged 50 to 60 in a cohort sampled during active COVID-19. This chain links TRBV6-6 with TRBJ1-2; D is unresolved. The CDR3: CASSYVTGSYGYTF. The CDR3 nucleotides read TGTGCCAGCAGTTACGTCACGGGGTCTTATGGCTACACCTTC.